Described below is a single T cell receptor (beta chain) sequence and its context. This clone occurred once. Its antigen is currently not known. Base qualities are missing; no much larger clone stands one base away. The sample comes from a study of lymphopenia after photon versus proton radiotherapy (dated by TCRdb to between 2017 and 2020). Background on the whole study: In patients with gastrointestinal tumors who developed high-grade lymphopenia, the study compared the immunological effects of photon radiation therapy with those of proton radiation therapy. A cohort of under 25 patients with gastrointestinal tumors who received either photon or proton therapy and subsequently developed lymphopenia was included. The goal of the study was to describe how the two radiation modalities differ in their effects on the immune system. The paper's findings and limits, for the study overall: Across the cohort, among patients who died, a greater drop in TCR diversity after the nadir was inversely correlated with overall survival time. Proton-treated patients stayed relatively stable during treatment, while photon-treated patients lost naive T cells and TCR diversity and gained effector/memory populations. The survival association was assessed only in patients who died, and the authors presented better survival with proton therapy as a possibility rather than a demonstrated result. After the lymphocyte count nadir, oligoclonal expansion, especially of CD8+ Temra cells, was observed in photon-treated repertoires, and the drop in diversity was driven by this expansion.

To prepare the library, the immunoSEQ multiplex PCR assay was applied. Deep sequencing of rearranged TCR beta loci, alongside multiparametric flow cytometry, was used to profile T cell repertoires. The immuneACCESS repertoire file appears here via TCRdb, limited to in-frame rearrangements. These files lack a portion of the clones; in checked studies, under half of the deficit traces to unresolved V genes, and the cause of the others is not known. In this sample the table shows some 31,000 clones, over 75% of which occur a single time. Roughly 15% of the sample is taken by the ten largest. Trimming at the junction amounts to 1 base on V and 4 bases on J, and the germline ends lie 14 bases apart. From cysteine to phenylalanine, the CDR3 is 15 amino acids long. The CDR3 DNA has 45 bases and is translated from base 1. The CDR1 and CDR2 encoded by the germline V gene (reference sequence) are SGHAT and FQDESV.

This sample comprised peripheral blood, obtained from a patient treated with proton-based radiotherapy. The source of this sequence is a woman in her seventies with pancreatic cancer. Recombination linked TRBV11-1 to TRBJ2-7, with the D call perhaps TRBD1 or TRBD2, as 6 bases match in each case. At the DNA level, the sequence is TGTGCCAGCAGCTTAGATCGGGGGCCCTTTTACGAGCAGTACTTC. This encodes CASSLDRGPFYEQYF.